The clone carrying this T cell receptor beta chain showed up many times. TCRdb called the RACE reads again in MiXCR, with one record for every CDR3 protein. The repertoire includes roughly 81,000 distinct CDR3 sequences, 8.5% to 9% of them detected once, and 2.5% to 3% sits in the top ten. V dropped 0 bases and J dropped 8; count of bases not matched to a gene: 7. Germline V gene sequence: CDR1 LNHNV, CDR2 YYDKDF (reference sequence). The CDR3 runs 16 residues. This sample was included in a study of human T cells and chemical hapten exposure. The time point denotes: pre-sensitization, week 0. Treatment indicated: therapeutic diphenylcyclopropenone sensitization with weekly scalp DPC.

The chain couples TRBV15 to TRBJ1-4; 9 nucleotides agree with TRBD1. This specimen was whole blood, taken in connection with sensitization to the hapten diphenylcyclopropenone (DPC). The receptor was derived from a middle-aged man with alopecia areata. Some clones in this sample may be carry-over from other donors' samples. The CDR3 reads CATSRDKDRGGEKLFF. The CDR3 DNA is TGTGCCACCAGCAGAGACAAGGACAGGGGAGGAGAAAAACTGTTTTTT.